At least ten counts were recorded for the clone carrying this T cell receptor beta chain. Its antigen is unidentified. The TCR library protocol attached unique molecular identifiers to the individual cDNA molecules. A single record per CDR3 protein comes from TCRdb applying MiXCR to the 5' RACE reads. This table has around 99,000 distinct CDR3 sequences, 8.5% to 14% appearing once. This specimen belongs to a study of early T cells in non-severe SARS-CoV-2 infection. About the study: Sequenced material consisted of bulk RNA (from unsorted whole blood), and chains were unpaired. Study-wide points: A preference for anti-spike CD8 responses marked VDJdb matching, which missed private and CD4 specificities.

V shed 1 base and J 4 bases; nucleotides not matched to a gene: 6. The CDR3 covers 15 residues. In germline, CDR1 is MDHEN, CDR2 SYDVKM. The TCR originated in an adult who was a healthcare worker with PCR-confirmed SARS-CoV-2 infection or an uninfected control (not recorded which). The specimen sequenced was whole blood. The genes are TRBV28 and TRBJ2-7; the match to TRBD2 covers 8 bases. In DNA, the CDR3 is TGTGCCAGCAGTTTATTGAGCGGGAGTCCTTACGAGCAGTACTTC. Its protein is CASSLLSGSPYEQYF.